These T cell receptor beta chains were read from a single sample in a study of CD8+ T cells in alopecia areata. The repertoire was sequenced with immunoSEQ multiplex PCR; TCRdb's copy has only in-frame clones and lacks some. The repertoire holds 110,000 to 150,000 clones, with more than 55% as singletons. Specimen: CD8+ T cells sorted from blood. The receptors derive from a human donor in good health. CDR3s include the opening cysteine and the closing phenylalanine or tryptophan. Each record gives: J gene, V gene, clone size, D gene, CDR3 protein, CDR3 DNA. A D gene is named only where the DNA matches it firmly. A row's size may be missing; if present it is once, few, many or a size class.

J gene: TRBJ1-2
V gene: TRBV29-1
clone size: NA
D gene: NA
CDR3 protein: CSVLLNEGPGYTF
CDR3 DNA: TGCAGCGTTCTACTCAACGAGGGGCCCGGCTACACCTTC

J gene: TRBJ2-7
V gene: TRBV28
clone size: NA
D gene: NA
CDR3 protein: CASSLRPGEPHYEQYF
CDR3 DNA: TGTGCCAGCAGTTTACGGCCCGGGGAGCCCCACTACGAGCAGTACTTC

J gene: TRBJ2-5
V gene: TRBV6-6
clone size: NA
D gene: NA
CDR3 protein: CASSWDIRAETQYF
CDR3 DNA: TGTGCCAGCAGTTGGGACATCAGAGCGGAGACCCAGTACTTC

J gene: TRBJ2-1
V gene: TRBV5-1
clone size: NA
D gene: NA
CDR3 protein: CASSLDISDYNEQFF
CDR3 DNA: TGCGCCAGCAGCTTGGATATCTCGGACTACAATGAGCAGTTCTTC

J gene: TRBJ1-1
V gene: TRBV11-2
clone size: NA
D gene: NA
CDR3 protein: CASSFHWNTEAFF
CDR3 DNA: TGTGCCAGCAGCTTTCATTGGAACACTGAAGCTTTCTTT

J gene: TRBJ2-7
V gene: TRBV29-1
clone size: NA
D gene: TRBD1
CDR3 protein: CSVFRQGRGEQYF
CDR3 DNA: TGCAGCGTTTTTCGACAGGGCCGCGGCGAGCAGTACTTC

J gene: TRBJ1-1
V gene: TRBV30
clone size: NA
D gene: NA
CDR3 protein: CAWSQGGTTEAFF
CDR3 DNA: TGTGCCTGGAGTCAGGGTGGGACCACTGAAGCTTTCTTT

J gene: TRBJ2-7
V gene: TRBV5-6
clone size: NA
D gene: TRBD1
CDR3 protein: CASSLGSNGQVHYEQYF
CDR3 DNA: TGTGCCAGCAGCTTGGGGTCCAATGGACAGGTCCACTACGAGCAGTACTTC

J gene: TRBJ2-7
V gene: TRBV6-1
clone size: NA
D gene: TRBD2
CDR3 protein: CASSSHPSREFEQYF
CDR3 DNA: TGTGCCAGCAGTTCCCACCCTTCGCGGGAGTTCGAGCAGTACTTC

J gene: TRBJ2-3
V gene: TRBV29-1
clone size: NA
D gene: NA
CDR3 protein: CSVPGEEGDTQYF
CDR3 DNA: TGCAGCGTTCCTGGGGAGGAGGGAGATACGCAGTATTTT

J gene: TRBJ2-7
V gene: TRBV9
clone size: NA
D gene: TRBD1
CDR3 protein: CASSVDGGDRGNYEQYF
CDR3 DNA: TGTGCCAGCAGCGTAGACGGGGGAGACAGGGGAAACTACGAGCAGTACTTC

J gene: TRBJ2-7
V gene: TRBV6-1
clone size: NA
D gene: TRBD1
CDR3 protein: CASSEVGQAGLWEQYF
CDR3 DNA: TGTGCCAGCAGTGAAGTCGGACAGGCCGGCCTTTGGGAGCAGTACTTC

J gene: TRBJ2-1
V gene: TRBV28
clone size: few
D gene: NA
CDR3 protein: CAGGDYNEQFF
CDR3 DNA: TGTGCAGGGGGGGACTACAATGAGCAGTTCTTC

J gene: TRBJ2-7
V gene: TRBV25-1
clone size: NA
D gene: TRBD2
CDR3 protein: CASGLREGAIEQYF
CDR3 DNA: TGTGCCAGCGGTTTGCGGGAGGGCGCAATCGAGCAGTACTTC

J gene: TRBJ1-1
V gene: TRBV2
clone size: NA
D gene: NA
CDR3 protein: CASSEWTQNTEAFF
CDR3 DNA: TGTGCCAGCAGTGAATGGACACAGAACACTGAAGCTTTCTTT

J gene: TRBJ2-1
V gene: TRBV7-6
clone size: NA
D gene: NA
CDR3 protein: CASSSSGVWWNEQFF
CDR3 DNA: TGTGCCAGCAGTTCGTCGGGAGTTTGGTGGAATGAGCAGTTCTTC

J gene: TRBJ2-2
V gene: TRBV29-1
clone size: few
D gene: TRBD2
CDR3 protein: CSVGATSGTGELFF
CDR3 DNA: TGCAGCGTGGGGGCGACTAGCGGCACCGGGGAGCTGTTTTTT

J gene: TRBJ1-4
V gene: TRBV7-8
clone size: NA
D gene: NA
CDR3 protein: CASSFPGAANEKLFF
CDR3 DNA: TGTGCCAGCAGCTTTCCAGGGGCTGCTAATGAAAAACTGTTTTTT

J gene: TRBJ2-6
V gene: TRBV28
clone size: NA
D gene: TRBD1
CDR3 protein: CASSLYRGLAGANVLTF
CDR3 DNA: TGTGCCAGCAGTTTATACAGGGGGCTTGCTGGGGCCAACGTCCTGACTTTC

J gene: TRBJ2-1
V gene: TRBV7-2
clone size: NA
D gene: NA
CDR3 protein: CASSFNSYMNNEQFF
CDR3 DNA: TGTGCCAGCAGCTTTAACTCCTACATGAACAATGAGCAGTTCTTC

J gene: TRBJ1-2
V gene: TRBV29-1
clone size: few
D gene: NA
CDR3 protein: CSVEGRNGYTF
CDR3 DNA: TGCAGCGTCGAGGGCAGAAATGGCTACACCTTC

J gene: TRBJ2-6
V gene: TRBV27
clone size: NA
D gene: NA
CDR3 protein: CASKGSGANVLTF
CDR3 DNA: TGTGCCAGCAAGGGGTCTGGGGCCAACGTCCTGACTTTC

J gene: TRBJ2-2
V gene: TRBV7-9
clone size: NA
D gene: NA
CDR3 protein: CASSYKTERAGELFF
CDR3 DNA: TGTGCCAGCAGCTACAAGACAGAACGCGCCGGGGAGCTGTTTTTT

J gene: TRBJ1-1
V gene: TRBV5-1
clone size: NA
D gene: NA
CDR3 protein: CASKVGGTEAFF
CDR3 DNA: TGCGCCAGCAAGGTGGGGGGAACTGAAGCTTTCTTT

J gene: TRBJ2-1
V gene: TRBV27
clone size: NA
D gene: NA
CDR3 protein: CASSLYGNEQFF
CDR3 DNA: TGTGCCAGCAGTTTATACGGCAATGAGCAGTTCTTC

J gene: TRBJ2-2
V gene: TRBV19
clone size: few
D gene: NA
CDR3 protein: CASSAGAITGELFF
CDR3 DNA: TGTGCCAGTAGTGCAGGGGCGATCACCGGGGAGCTGTTTTTT